This entry features one TCR beta chain sequence. The sample belongs to a study of blood T cell repertoires in COVID-19. Original data processing: Estimation of nucleated cell counts relied on the amplification of reference gene primers. The protocol was immunoSEQ multiplex PCR, while the TCRdb copy is restricted to in-frame clones and leaves out a portion. The V and J calls and clone size come from that table; D and trimming were worked out from the DNA. The data hold some 75,000 clones, with 75% to 90% observed a single time. Germline-derived CDR1 and CDR2 are KGHSH and LQKENI. This CDR3 region has 14 residues. The V and J ends lost 0 bases and 7 bases, in that order; junction bases with no gene match: 5.

The V and J genes are TRBV18 and TRBJ1-1; 7 nucleotides line up with TRBD1. The sample was peripheral blood. This receptor was identified in a man older than 75 with COVID-19, enrolled during active disease. The DNA of the CDR3 is TGTGCCAGCTCACCACCGGGACAGTACGGTGAAGCTTTCTTT. Its protein product is CASSPPGQYGEAFF.